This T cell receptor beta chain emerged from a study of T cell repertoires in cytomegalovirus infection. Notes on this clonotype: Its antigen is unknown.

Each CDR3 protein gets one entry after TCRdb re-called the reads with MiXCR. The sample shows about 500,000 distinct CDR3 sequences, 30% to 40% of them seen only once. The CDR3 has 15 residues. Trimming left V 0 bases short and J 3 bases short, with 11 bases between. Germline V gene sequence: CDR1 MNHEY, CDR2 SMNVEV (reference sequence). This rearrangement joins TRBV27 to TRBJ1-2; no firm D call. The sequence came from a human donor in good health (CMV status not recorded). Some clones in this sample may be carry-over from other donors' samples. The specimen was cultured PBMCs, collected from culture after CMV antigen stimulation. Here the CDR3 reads CASSLSWTVDYGYTF. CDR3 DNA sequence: TGTGCCAGCAGTTTATCGTGGACCGTAGACTATGGCTACACCTTC.